This TCR beta chain emerged from a study of T cell changes during pregnancy in multiple sclerosis. Sequencing was performed with immunoSEQ multiplex PCR; in TCRdb, only in-frame clones are kept and a portion is missing. The table records over 90,000 clones, approximately 90% of them present only once. This CDR3 is built from 15 residues. CDR1 and CDR2 from the germline V gene are LNHNV and YYDKDF (reference sequence). Between the trimmed V and J ends, which lost 3 bases and 2 bases, there was a span of 12 bases. Sample: peripheral blood, taken before pregnancy. The clonotype originates from a female donor with multiple sclerosis, enrolled in a pregnancy study. This sequence joins TRBV15 and TRBJ2-3; maybe TRBD2 (5 bases). Here the CDR3 reads CATSRAFRDTDTQYF. CDR3 in DNA: TGTGCCACCAGCAGGGCCTTTCGGGACACAGATACGCAGTATTTT.